Listed below are T cell receptor beta chains from one sample, sequenced in a study of cytomegalovirus exposure and HLA in healthy donors. Here immunoSEQ multiplex PCR was the method, and the copy in TCRdb shows in-frame clones only, minus some. This table has 120,000 to 150,000 clones, roughly 80% appearing once. Input material: PBMCs. These receptors all come from a female donor in good health and CMV-seronegative. Both conserved end residues are part of each CDR3. D genes are given only for firm matches. For some rows the clone size is stated as once, few or many, or as a class when expanded; others skip it.

TRBV28,TRBJ2-1,TRBD2,NA,TGTGCCAGCAGTTTATCACGTTATCGCGGACTAGCGGGAGTCCTTAATGAGCAGTTCTTC,CASSLSRYRGLAGVLNEQFF
TRBV28,TRBJ2-5,TRBD1,NA,TGTGCCAGCAATACCCGTCGGGGGACAGGGGACACCCGGGCTCGGGAGACCCAGTACTTC,CASNTRRGTGDTRARETQYF
TRBV25-1,TRBJ2-7,TRBD1,NA,TGTGCCAGCAGTCCCGGGACAGGGGGCTACGAGCAGTACTTC,CASSPGTGGYEQYF
TRBV25-1,TRBJ2-2,NA,NA,TGTGCCACCGCCCCGCCGGTATCGAACACCGGGGAGCTGTTTTTT,CATAPPVSNTGELFF
TRBV30,TRBJ1-1,TRBD1,NA,TGTGCCTGGAGGGGGACAGGGCACACTGAAGCTTTCTTT,CAWRGTGHTEAFF
TRBV4-1,TRBJ2-1,TRBD2,NA,TGCGCCAGCAGCCAAGGACTAGCGGGTGGGAATGAGCAGTTCTTC,CASSQGLAGGNEQFF
TRBV10-3,TRBJ2-1,NA,NA,TGTGCCATCAGTGGGGGACTTGACAATGAGCAGTTCTTC,CAISGGLDNEQFF
TRBV18,TRBJ1-5,TRBD1,NA,TGTGCCAGCTCACCCGCAGGGGGCGATCAGCCCCAGCATTTT,CASSPAGGDQPQHF
TRBV25-1,TRBJ2-6,NA,NA,TGTGCCAGCAGTCGGTCCTCTGGGGCCAACGTCCTGACTTTC,CASSRSSGANVLTF
TRBV28,TRBJ2-7,TRBD2,few,TGTGCCAGCAGGGGCGGGGGACTAGCGGGGCCCTCCTACGAGCAGTACTTC,CASRGGGLAGPSYEQYF
TRBV27,TRBJ1-1,NA,NA,TGTGCCAGCAGTCAAAGGGGGAACACTGAAGCTTTCTTT,CASSQRGNTEAFF
TRBV7-7,TRBJ2-5,NA,NA,TGTGCCAGCAGCTATGCCGGGTCTCGGACCCAGTACTTC,CASSYAGSRTQYF
TRBV7-9,TRBJ1-4,NA,few,TGTGCCAGCAGCCAGGAGGCCCTGGGTGGAAAACTGTTTTTT,CASSQEALGGKLFF
TRBV11-2,TRBJ1-1,NA,NA,TGTGCCGGGTCGGGATCGATGAACACTGAAGCTTTCTTT,CAGSGSMNTEAFF
TRBV15,TRBJ2-3,TRBD1,NA,TGTGCCACCACCATGGGGGACAGTAGCACAGATACGCAGTATTTT,CATTMGDSSTDTQYF
TRBV15,TRBJ1-1,NA,NA,TGTGCCACCAGCACCTTAGGGTTCGGGAATTTGAACACTGAAGCTTTCTTT,CATSTLGFGNLNTEAFF